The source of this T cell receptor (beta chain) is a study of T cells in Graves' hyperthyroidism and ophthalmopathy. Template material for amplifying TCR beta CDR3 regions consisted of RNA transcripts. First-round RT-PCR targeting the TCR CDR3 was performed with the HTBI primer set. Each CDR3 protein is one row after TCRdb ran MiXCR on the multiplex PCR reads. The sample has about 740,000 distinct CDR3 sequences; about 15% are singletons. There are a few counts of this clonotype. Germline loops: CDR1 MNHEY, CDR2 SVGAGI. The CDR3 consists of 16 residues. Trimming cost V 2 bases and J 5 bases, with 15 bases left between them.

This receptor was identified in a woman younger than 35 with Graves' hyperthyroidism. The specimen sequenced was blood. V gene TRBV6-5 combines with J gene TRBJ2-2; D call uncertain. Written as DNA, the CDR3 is TGTGCCAGCAGTTACGGGCGGAGTGAGAGGACCGGGGAGCTGTTTTTT. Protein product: CASSYGRSERTGELFF.